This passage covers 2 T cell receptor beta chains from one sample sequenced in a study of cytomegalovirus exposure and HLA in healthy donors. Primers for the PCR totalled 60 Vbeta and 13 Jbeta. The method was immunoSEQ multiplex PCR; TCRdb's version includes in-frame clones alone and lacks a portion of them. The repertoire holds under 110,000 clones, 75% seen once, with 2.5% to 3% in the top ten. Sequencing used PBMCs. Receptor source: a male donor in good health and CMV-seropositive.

CDR3 loop: CASSQGDRPNEKLFF. The CDR3 region has the DNA TGCGCCAGCAGCCAAGGGGACAGACCTAATGAAAAACTGTTTTTT. The rearrangement joins TRBV4-3 to TRBJ1-4; 7 bases align to TRBD1. Germline loops: CDR1 LGHNA, CDR2 YSLEER. The V segment lost 1 base and the J segment 3 bases; nucleotides outside the gene matches: 2. This CDR3 is 15 amino acids long.

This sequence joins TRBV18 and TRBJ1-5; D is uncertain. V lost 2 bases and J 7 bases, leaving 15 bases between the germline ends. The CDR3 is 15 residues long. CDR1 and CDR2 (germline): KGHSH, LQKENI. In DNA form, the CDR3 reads TGTGCCAGCTCACCAGCATCAAGGGCGGGACAGCCCCAGCATTTT. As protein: CASSPASRAGQPQHF.